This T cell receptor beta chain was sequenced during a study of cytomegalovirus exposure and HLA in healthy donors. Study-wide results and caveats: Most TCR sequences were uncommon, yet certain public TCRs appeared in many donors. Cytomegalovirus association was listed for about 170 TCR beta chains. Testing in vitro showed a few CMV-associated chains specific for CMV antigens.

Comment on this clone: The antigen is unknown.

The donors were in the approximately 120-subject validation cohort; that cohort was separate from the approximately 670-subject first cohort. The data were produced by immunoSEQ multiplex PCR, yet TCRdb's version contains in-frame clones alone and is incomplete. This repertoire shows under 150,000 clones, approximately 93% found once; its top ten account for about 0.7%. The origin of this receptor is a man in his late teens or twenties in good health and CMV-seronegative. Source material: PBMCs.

In DNA form, the CDR3 reads TGTGCCATCAGTGGGGACAAGAACAATGAGCAGTTCTTC. Amino acid sequence: CAISGDKNNEQFF. The V gene is TRBV10-3, the J gene TRBJ2-1; TRBD1 might be the D (6 bases). CDR1 and CDR2 from the germline V gene are ENHRY and SYGVKD. The CDR3 loop spans 13 amino acids. Trimming shortened V by 4 bases and J by 5 bases, and 9 bases separated the two germline ends.